This T cell receptor (beta chain) was sequenced for a study of CD8+ T cells in alopecia areata. Extraction of RNA preceded its reverse transcription into cDNA, which served as the sequencing template. Produced via immunoSEQ multiplex PCR; TCRdb's table is partial and in-frame only. The data contain 140,000 or so clones, approximately 56% of them singletons. The CDR3 totals 14 residues. In germline, CDR1 is SNHLY, CDR2 FYNNEI. Trimming shortened V by 3 bases and J by 3 bases, and 11 bases separated the two germline ends. The rearrangement uses TRBV2 and TRBJ1-1; a weak D match, TRBD1 (6 bases). The sequencing input was CD8+ T cells sorted from blood. This TCR was sampled from a human donor in good health. The CDR3 DNA reads TGTGCCAGCAGTGAGGCTGGGGGCTACACTGAAGCTTTCTTT. This sequence encodes CASSEAGGYTEAFF.